These 18 T cell receptor beta chains were all obtained from the same sample, sequenced in a study of shared clonotypes between healthy human individuals. The protocol was immunoSEQ multiplex PCR, while the TCRdb copy is restricted to in-frame clones and leaves out a portion. The sample has around 1,100,000 clones, 77% seen once; the top ten hold more than 0.85%. The sequenced sample was memory CD4+ T cells from PBMCs. Subset specified: CD45RA-negative fraction. The source of these receptors is a young man in good health. Some clones in this sample may be carry-over from other donors' samples.

The chain couples TRBV6-5 to TRBJ2-1; 10 nucleotides align to TRBD1. CDR1 is MNHEY, CDR2 SVGAGI, per germline. Trimming cost V 7 bases and J 8 bases; bases outside gene matches: 5. The CDR3 sequence is 13 residues long. The chain's CDR3 is CASTGQGVHEQFF. CDR3 coding DNA: TGTGCCAGCACTGGACAGGGGGTCCATGAGCAGTTCTTC.

The V and J genes are TRBV5-1 and TRBJ1-1; 7 nucleotides match TRBD1. J was trimmed by 4 bases and V by 4 bases; bases with no gene match: 7. The CDR3 contains 14 residues. Germline V gene lookup returns CDR1 SGHRS and CDR2 YFSETQ. The CDR3 loop reads CASSRDRATTEAFF. The CDR3 bases are TGCGCCAGCAGCCGCGACAGGGCTACCACTGAAGCTTTCTTT.

V and J are TRBV21-1 and TRBJ2-7. TRBV21-1 is described as a pseudogene. The CDR3 sequence is 15 residues long. The CDR3, as DNA: TGTGCCAGCAGCAAAAAAAGGGGGGACTCGAACGAGCAGTACTTC. This codes for CASSKKRGDSNEQYF.

The chain recombines TRBV11-3 with TRBJ2-1, with a tentative D call TRBD2 (5 bases). Germline lookup yields CDR1 SGHNT and CDR2 YENEEA. The CDR3 consists of 12 residues. The V and J ends lost 2 bases and 9 bases respectively, with 8 bases between them. DNA for the CDR3: TGTGCCAGCAGCTTACTGGACTCTGAGCAGTTCTTC. It is translated as CASSLLDSEQFF.

The sample holds a few counts of this clone. The CDR3 DNA sequence: TGTGCCAGCAGTGAAGGGAGCAGCGGCACCGGGGAGCTGTTTTTT. Translating it yields CASSEGSSGTGELFF. V is TRBV2 and J is TRBJ2-2, with TRBD2 as a possible D gene (5 bases). Trimming shortened V by 1 base and J by 4 bases, and 10 bases separated the two germline ends. Germline CDR1 and CDR2: SNHLY and FYNNEI. CDR3 length: 15 amino acids. The full variable domain, its missing parts supplied by reference TRBV2 and TRBJ2-2, is EPEVTQTPSHQVTQMGQEVILRCVPISNHLYFYWYRQILGQKVEFLVSFYNNEISEKSEIFDDQFSVERPDGSNFTLKIRSTKLEDSAMYFCASSEGSSGTGELFFGEGSRLTVL.

As to this clone: The same CDR3 arises from other DNA sequences in this sample as well. The V call is TRBV6-1, the J call TRBJ2-7, with a tentative D call TRBD1 (5 bases). CDR3 size: 12 residues. Between the trimmed V and J ends, which lost 4 bases and 4 bases, there was a span of 8 bases. CDR1 is MNHNS, CDR2 SASEGT, per germline. As DNA, the CDR3 is TGTGCCAGCAGTGCGCAGGGTTACGAGCAGTACTTC. Protein: CASSAQGYEQYF.

This clone has more than one count but fewer than ten. This chain connects TRBV4-1 to TRBJ1-5; 7 positions match TRBD1. This CDR3 is built from 16 residues. Per germline, CDR1 MGHRA and CDR2 YSYEKL. Trimming at V came to 3 bases and at J to 3 bases, leaving 8 bases not matched to a gene. The CDR3, as DNA: TGCGCCAGCAGCCACATAAGGGGGACAGTCAATCAGCCCCAGCATTTT. Its protein is CASSHIRGTVNQPQHF.

Only one count was recorded for this clone. The genes are TRBV6-1 and TRBJ1-2, with D hard to call. The V end lost 0 bases, the J end lost 9 bases, and 5 bases lay between the germline ends. Germline-derived CDR1 and CDR2 are MNHNS and SASEGT. CDR3 length: 11 amino acids. The CDR3 spells CASSEALRYTF. The DNA for the CDR3 is TGTGCCAGCAGTGAAGCGCTCCGCTACACCTTC.

The rearrangement uses TRBV28 and TRBJ1-2, with D unresolved. V was shortened by 10 bases and J by 1 base, with 13 bases between the two germline ends. The CDR3 consists of 13 residues. CDR1 is MDHEN, CDR2 SYDVKM, per germline. DNA of the CDR3: TGTGCCACCCTGCCGTACAATAACTATGGCTACACCTTC. Translated: CATLPYNNYGYTF.

V and J are TRBV11-1 and TRBJ1-1; tentative D call: TRBD1 (5 bases). This CDR3 is 15 amino acids long. CDR1 SGHAT and CDR2 FQDESV come from the germline V gene (reference sequence). The germline V and J ends were trimmed by 5 bases and 4 bases, with 17 bases remaining between them. The chain's CDR3 is CASSPQGRRGTEAFF. The CDR3 DNA reads TGTGCCAGCAGCCCCCAGGGAAGGAGGGGCACTGAAGCTTTCTTT.

The chain joins TRBV5-1 to TRBJ2-3; the D gene is possibly TRBD2 (6 bases). Trimming stripped 0 bases from V and 2 bases from J, with 7 bases between. The CDR3 runs 14 residues. CDR1 SGHRS and CDR2 YFSETQ come from the germline V gene. CDR3 residues: CASSLGGTTDTQYF. The CDR3 bases are TGCGCCAGCAGCTTGGGCGGGACCACAGATACGCAGTATTTT.

This clone was observed a handful of times. V usage is TRBV2 and J usage is TRBJ1-1; no clear D. Germline V gene data show CDR1 as SNHLY and CDR2 as FYNNEI. The CDR3 consists of 14 residues. V dropped 6 bases and J dropped 6 bases, with 17 bases sitting between them. The CDR3: CASRARIAGSEAFF. The CDR3 DNA reads TGTGCCAGCAGGGCTCGGATAGCCGGGTCTGAAGCTTTCTTT.

The chain recombines TRBV6-5 with TRBJ1-5, with 9 bases aligning to TRBD1. The CDR3 is made up of 15 amino acids. CDR1 and CDR2 from the germline V gene are MNHEY and SVGAGI. V shed 2 bases, J shed 7 bases, and the junction held 6 bases outside the gene matches. CDR3 nucleotide sequence: TGTGCCAGCAGTTACGAGGGGACAGGGTCGCAGCCCCAGCATTTT. Its translation: CASSYEGTGSQPQHF.

A few counts support this clone. The chain combines TRBV7-2 with TRBJ1-1; 11 nucleotides line up with TRBD1. CDR3 length equals 14 residues. The germline CDR1 and CDR2 sequences are SGHTA and FQGNSA. J lost 6 bases, V lost 5 bases, and 5 bases had no gene match. The CDR3 loop reads CASSPRTGGPEAFF. In DNA form, the CDR3 reads TGTGCCAGCAGCCCCAGGACAGGGGGCCCTGAAGCTTTCTTT. The whole variable domain, remainder taken from reference TRBV7-2 and TRBJ1-1, is GAGVSQSPSNKVTEKGKDVELRCDPISGHTALYWYRQSLGQGLEFLIYFQGNSAPDKSGLPSDRFSAERTGGSVSTLTIQRTQQEDSAVYLCASSPRTGGPEAFFGQGTRLTVV.

The chain uses TRBV28 and TRBJ2-3, with D hard to call. The CDR3 has 12 residues. Germline values: CDR1 MDHEN, CDR2 SYDVKM. Trimming cost V 1 base and J 9 bases, with 8 bases left between them. The CDR3 region has the DNA TGTGCCAGCAGTTTATCGGCGAGAACGCAGTATTTT. Translation gives CASSLSARTQYF. The complete variable domain, with remaining parts taken from reference TRBV28 and TRBJ2-3, reads DVKVTQSSRYLVKRTGEKVFLECVQDMDHENMFWYRQDPGLGLRLIYFSYDVKMKEKGDIPEGYSVSREKKERFSLILESASTNQTSMYLCASSLSARTQYFGPGTRLTVL.

This chain links TRBV2 with TRBJ2-5; D is perhaps TRBD2 (7 bases). CDR1 is SNHLY, CDR2 FYNNEI, per germline. V was shortened by 11 bases and J by 5 bases, with 24 bases between the two germline ends. CDR3 size: 15 residues. The chain's CDR3 is CACSAHGGPYETQYF. For the CDR3, the DNA is TGTGCCTGCTCAGCCCACGGGGGGCCTTATGAGACCCAGTACTTC.

V is TRBV9 and J is TRBJ2-1, with D possibly matching TRBD1 (6 bases). The CDR3 length is 14 residues. Deletions cut 0 bases from V and 8 bases from J, with 12 bases between. From germline, CDR1 is SGDLS and CDR2 YYNGEE. DNA for the CDR3: TGTGCCAGCAGCGTAGTACAGGGTGTAGATGAGCAGTTCTTC. This sequence encodes CASSVVQGVDEQFF.

The chain has TRBV5-1 and TRBJ2-1; no firm D call. V gave up 0 bases and J gave up 0 bases, with 7 bases separating them. From germline, CDR1 is SGHRS and CDR2 YFSETQ. The CDR3 totals 15 residues. The CDR3 coding sequence is TGCGCCAGCAGCTTGGCAATAGACTCCTACAATGAGCAGTTCTTC. Residues: CASSLAIDSYNEQFF.